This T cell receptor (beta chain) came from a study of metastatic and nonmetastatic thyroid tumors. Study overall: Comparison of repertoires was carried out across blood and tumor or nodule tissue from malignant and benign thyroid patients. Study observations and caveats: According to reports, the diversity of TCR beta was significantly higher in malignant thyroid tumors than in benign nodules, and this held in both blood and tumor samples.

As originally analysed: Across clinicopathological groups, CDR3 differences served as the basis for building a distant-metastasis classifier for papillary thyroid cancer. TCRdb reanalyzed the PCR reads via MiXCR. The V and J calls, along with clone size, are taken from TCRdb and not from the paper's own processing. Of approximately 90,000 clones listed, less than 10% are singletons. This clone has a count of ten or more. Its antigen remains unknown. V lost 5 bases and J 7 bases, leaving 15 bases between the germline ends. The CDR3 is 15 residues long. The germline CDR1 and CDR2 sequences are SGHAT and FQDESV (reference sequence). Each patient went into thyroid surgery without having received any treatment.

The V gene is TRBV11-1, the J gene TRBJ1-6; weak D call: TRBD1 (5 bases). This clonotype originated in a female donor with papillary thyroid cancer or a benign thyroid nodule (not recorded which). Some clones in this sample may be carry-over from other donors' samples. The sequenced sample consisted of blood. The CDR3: CASSRPGGRNSPLHF. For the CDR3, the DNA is TGTGCCAGCAGCCGGCCGGGGGGAAGGAATTCACCCCTCCACTTT.